This TCR beta chain was identified in a study of blood T cells in healthy people across ages (dated by TCRdb to about 2015). A note on the overall study: In model experiments, roughly one uniquely barcoded TCR beta cDNA molecule per two T cells was captured by template switching. Donors were grouped into four age groups: young (average approximately 16 years), middle-aged (over 35), aged (around 62) and long-lived (roughly 80). The study analyzed two additional independent replicas of 1 million unique cDNA reads from the same blood draw for two donors, one aged 18 to 30 and one aged 80 or older. To track age-related changes in TCR beta repertoire diversity, the study relied on deep sequencing normalized with unique cDNA molecular identifiers. To avoid experimental bias, donors of different ages were randomly spread across the sequencing lanes. Overall study results and their limits: Compared with the aged group, more naive CD4+ T cells, fewer expanded clones and increased TCR diversity were shown by the long-lived group, suggesting age selection. Observed TCR beta diversity per million T cells fell roughly linearly with age, and a significant reduction was already apparent by age roughly 40. Because profiling used bulk unsorted PBMCs, naive and antigen-experienced compartments could not be compared conclusively. Because the CMV infection status of the donors was unknown, age-related changes in expanded clonotypes may potentially have been confounded. Estimates of total diversity from one million sequenced T cells were regarded as lower bounds and underestimates. A strong correlation was found between observed TCR beta diversity and the percentage of naive T cells measured by flow cytometry.

There are a few counts of this clonotype. The antigen it recognizes is unknown. Per-base quality was not reported, and no clone a single base away is much larger than it. Donors were a few dozen systemically healthy Caucasian individuals from Russia aged roughly 6 to 95 years. Ten milliliters of peripheral blood were drawn from each donor into EDTA-treated Vacutainer tubes. Ficoll-Paque density-gradient centrifugation was used to isolate PBMCs, with at least 6.5 million per sample. Trizol reagent was used to extract total RNA from the PBMCs, yielding at least 6 micrograms per sample. For every donor, an aliquot of PBMCs went through flow cytometry to measure the percentages of naive CD45RAhigh/CD27high T cells. Library generation was performed with 5' RACE. TCRdb names Illumina HiSeq 2500 as the instrument used. A second roughly 7 to 11 cycle PCR used a sample-barcoded 5' primer and a J-beta primer mix. A template-switch 5' adaptor carrying 12 random nucleotides introduced a unique molecular identifier onto each TCR beta cDNA molecule. Each sample yielded at least 3 million CDR3-containing paired-end reads. First-strand cDNA was synthesized from all RNA with the Mint cDNA synthesis kit, primed by a TRBC-specific oligonucleotide. After uracil-DNA glycosylase treatment, a first 18-cycle PCR used universal primers M1SS and BC2_uni_R on all cDNA. As for how the authors treated the data: Normalization of each sample was performed by random selection of 1 million high-quality reads, each carrying a distinct molecular identifier. Reads with shared molecular identifiers were discarded instead of being binned into consensus sequences. CDR3 identification, clonotype clustering and error correction used MiTCR with a Q25 quality threshold and the strictest error-elimination algorithm. A nonparametric unseen species model using Euler transformation provided a lower-bound estimate of total TCR beta diversity. TCRdb reprocessing: public reads trimmed at Q25 with fastp, clones called with MiXCR, in-frame beta chains kept. Every CDR3 protein is listed once, alongside the most common genes and DNA of its rows. The authors' filters were not applied to this entry. The table for this sample lists approximately 1.5 million distinct CDR3 sequences; about 31% of them were counted only once. Approximately 11% of the sample goes to the ten largest clones.

The sequence came from a woman under 40 in good health. Sequencing was done on a sample of blood.

The DNA sequence follows: TGTGCCAGCAGAGAGACTAGCGGGGAACACACAGATACGCAGTATTTT. It specifies CASRETSGEHTDTQYF. Here the chain combines TRBV6-6 and TRBJ2-3, and TRBD2 aligns with 11 junction nucleotides. Ends trimmed: V by 6 bases, J by 2 bases; bases unmatched to a gene: 7. From a lookup of the germline V gene (reference sequence), CDR1 and CDR2 are MNHNY and SVGAGI. The CDR3 runs 16 residues from the cysteine to the phenylalanine. The only DNA kept is the CDR3, 48 bases in frame from the first base.